This T cell receptor (beta chain) was recovered during a study of neurological immune-mediated disorders. Points from the study as a whole: While HTLV-1-associated myelopathy showed the greatest TCR clonal expansion, multiple sclerosis showed the least, falling below healthy controls.

Synthesis of cDNA was accomplished via 5'RACE employing 10-nucleotide random UMIs. A single record per CDR3 protein comes from TCRdb applying MiXCR to the 5' RACE reads. The sample has tens of thousands of distinct CDR3 sequences, around 3.5% seen once. This clonotype was observed at least ten times. Its antigen is as yet unknown. Germline V gene lookup returns CDR1 DFQATT and CDR2 SNEGSKA (reference sequence). V was shortened by 6 bases and J by 4 bases, with 16 bases between the two germline ends. This CDR3 has 14 amino acids. The chain joins TRBV20-1 to TRBJ2-1, with D uncertain. This clonotype originated in a woman aged 45-59 years with multiple sclerosis. Source material: PBMCs. CDR3 sequence reads: CSAARQASYNEQFF. The CDR3 bases are TGCAGTGCCGCGAGGCAGGCGAGTTACAATGAGCAGTTCTTC.